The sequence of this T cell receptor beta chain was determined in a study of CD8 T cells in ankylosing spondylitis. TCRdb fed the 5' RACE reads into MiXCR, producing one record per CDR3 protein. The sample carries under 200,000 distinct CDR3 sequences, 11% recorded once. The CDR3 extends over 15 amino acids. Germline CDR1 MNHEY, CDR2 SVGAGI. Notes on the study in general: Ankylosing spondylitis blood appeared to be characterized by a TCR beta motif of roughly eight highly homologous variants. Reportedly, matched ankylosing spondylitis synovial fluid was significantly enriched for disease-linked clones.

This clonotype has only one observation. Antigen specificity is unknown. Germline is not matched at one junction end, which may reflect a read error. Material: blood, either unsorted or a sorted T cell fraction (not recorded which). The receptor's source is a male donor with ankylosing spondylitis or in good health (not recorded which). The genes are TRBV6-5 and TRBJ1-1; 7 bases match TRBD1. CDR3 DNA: TGTGCCAGCACTTTTAACAGGGGATCGAACGCTGAAGCTTTCTTT. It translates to CASTFNRGSNAEAFF.